Listed here are 29 T cell receptor beta chains from one sample, sequenced in a study of blood T cell repertoires in COVID-19. Libraries were prepared by immunoSEQ multiplex PCR; TCRdb keeps only in-frame clonotypes and omits some of them. The table includes some 490,000 clones, about nine tenths detected once. The sample taken for sequencing was PBMCs or T cells enriched from blood (not recorded which). These receptors originate from a woman in her sixties who had recovered from COVID-19.

The chain joins TRBV11-3 to TRBJ1-1; D perhaps matches TRBD1 (6 bases). The CDR3 has 12 residues. Trimming removed 4 bases at V and 11 bases at J, with 14 bases between. Germline V gene data show CDR1 as SGHNT and CDR2 as YENEEA. The CDR3 region has the DNA TGTGCCAGCAGCTATGGTCAGGGGTGGGCTTTCTTT. It specifies CASSYGQGWAFF. Full variable domain (remainder filled in from reference TRBV11-3 and TRBJ1-1): EAGVVQSPRYKIIEKKQPVAFWCNPISGHNTLYWYLQNLGQGPELLIRYENEEAVDDSQLPKDRFSAERLKGVDSTLKIQPAELGDSAVYLCASSYGQGWAFFGQGTRLTVV.

The CDR3 nucleotides are TGTGCCAGCATGCGGGGGGTGCAATCCTACGAGCAGTACTTC. Protein: CASMRGVQSYEQYF. V gene TRBV2 combines with J gene TRBJ2-7, with TRBD2 matching 8 bases. J lost 1 base, V lost 7 bases, and 6 bases had no gene match. The length of the CDR3 is 14 residues. Per the germline V gene, CDR1 is SNHLY and CDR2 is FYNNEI.

V usage is TRBV19 and J usage is TRBJ2-2; 9 nucleotides agree with TRBD1. CDR1 LNHDA and CDR2 SQIVND come from the germline V gene (reference sequence). The ends lost 7 bases at V and 0 bases at J; junction bases unmatched: 15. This CDR3 region has 19 residues. The CDR3 coding sequence is TGTGCCAGTACGAGCCCGGGACAGGGATGGGTTCCGAACACCGGGGAGCTGTTTTTT. This codes for CASTSPGQGWVPNTGELFF. Supplemented by reference TRBV19 and TRBJ2-2, the full variable domain reads DGGITQSPKYLFRKEGQNVTLSCEQNLNHDAMYWYRQDPGQGLRLIYYSQIVNDFQKGDIAEGYSVSREKKESFPLTVTSAQKNPTAFYLCASTSPGQGWVPNTGELFFGEGSRLTVL.

The CDR3 loop is CASSAQGWGDTQYF. The CDR3 DNA follows: TGCGCCAGCAGTGCACAGGGGTGGGGAGATACGCAGTATTTT. V gene TRBV10-2 combines with J gene TRBJ2-3, with 7 bases that match TRBD1. The CDR3 consists of 14 residues. V lost 4 bases to trimming and J lost 5 bases; unmatched junction nucleotides: 6. The germline gives CDR1 WSHSY, CDR2 SAAADI.

This clone is a singleton in its sample. The rearrangement uses TRBV30 and TRBJ2-3; D perhaps matches TRBD2 (6 bases). The V gene lost 7 bases and the J gene lost 4 bases, with 12 bases spanning the gap. Germline V gene lookup returns CDR1 GTSNPN and CDR2 SVGIG (reference sequence). CDR3 length equals 12 residues. The CDR3 loop is CAYTGGADTQYF. CDR3 DNA: TGTGCCTATACCGGGGGTGCAGATACGCAGTATTTT.

This rearrangement joins TRBV10-2 to TRBJ2-2; 8 nucleotides match TRBD1. V was clipped by 5 bases and J by 4 bases; unmatched bases: 3. The CDR3 is made up of 14 amino acids. CDR1 and CDR2 (germline): WSHSY, SAAADI. This chain's CDR3 is CASSKQGGTGELFF. In nucleotides, the CDR3 is TGCGCCAGCAGTAAACAGGGGGGCACCGGGGAGCTGTTTTTT.

This clone came up once. The rearrangement links TRBV4-1 to TRBJ1-5, with D perhaps matching TRBD1 (5 bases). CDR3 length: 17 residues. Trimming shortened V by 3 bases and J by 0 bases, and 15 bases separated the two germline ends. Germline-derived CDR1 and CDR2 are MGHRA and YSYEKL. The CDR3 here is CASSQAGLGYSNQPQHF. The DNA of the CDR3 is TGCGCCAGCAGCCAGGCGGGACTCGGTTATAGCAATCAGCCCCAGCATTTT.

The chain combines TRBV5-5 with TRBJ2-7, with a tentative D call TRBD2 (5 bases). Trimming removed 0 bases at V and 7 bases at J, with 20 bases between. CDR3 length equals 16 residues. CDR1 is SGHKS, CDR2 YYEKEE, per germline (reference sequence). The CDR3 protein is CASSLGKGRGSWEQYF. For the CDR3, the DNA is TGTGCCAGCAGCTTGGGGAAAGGACGGGGTTCTTGGGAGCAGTACTTC.

The chain has TRBV5-6 and TRBJ1-6, with a possible D match to TRBD1 (5 bases). CDR3 length equals 14 residues. Germline V gives CDR1 SGHDT, CDR2 YYEEEE. Trimming pared 2 bases from V and 6 bases from J, leaving 9 bases between. The CDR3 sequence is CASSFQGLNSPLHF. CDR3 nucleotides: TGTGCCAGCAGCTTCCAGGGCCTTAATTCACCCCTCCACTTT.

The chain is built from TRBV13 and TRBJ2-2, with D unclear. The CDR3 contains 13 residues. Trimming left V 3 bases short and J 5 bases short, with 7 bases between. Looked up from germline, CDR1 is PRHDT and CDR2 is FYEKMQ (reference sequence). The CDR3 loop is CASSFGETGELFF. CDR3 in DNA: TGTGCCAGCAGCTTCGGTGAGACCGGGGAGCTGTTTTTT.

The V gene is TRBV24-1, the J gene TRBJ2-1; perhaps TRBD2 as D (6 bases). V was shortened by 3 bases and J by 8 bases, with 10 bases between the two germline ends. Looked up from germline, CDR1 is KGHDR and CDR2 is SFDVKD. This CDR3 spans 13 amino acids. The CDR3 sequence: CATSDGGLDEQFF. CDR3 bases: TGTGCCACCAGTGATGGGGGGTTGGATGAGCAGTTCTTC.

The chain employs TRBV6-6 and TRBJ1-3; 9 nucleotides line up with TRBD1. This CDR3 comprises 16 residues. Trimming at V came to 2 bases and at J to 2 bases, leaving 4 bases not matched to a gene. CDR1 and CDR2 (germline): MNHNY, SVGAGI (reference sequence). The CDR3 DNA reads as TGTGCCAGCAGTTACCATAGGGACAGGGCTGGAAACACCATATATTTT. This encodes CASSYHRDRAGNTIYF.

CDR3 residues: CASSDDRGNSPLHF. The CDR3 DNA is TGTGCCAGCAGTGACGACAGGGGCAATTCACCCCTCCACTTT. The chain employs TRBV6-1 and TRBJ1-6, with 8 bases lining up with TRBD1. The length of the CDR3 is 14 residues. V shed 3 bases and J 7 bases; nucleotides not matched to a gene: 2. CDR1 MNHNS and CDR2 SASEGT come from the germline V gene.

This clone was picked up one time. V usage is TRBV2 and J usage is TRBJ2-3; 7 nucleotides agree with TRBD1. The CDR3 consists of 15 residues. Germline V gene lookup returns CDR1 SNHLY and CDR2 FYNNEI. V gave up 6 bases and J gave up 4 bases; unmatched junction bases: 10. CDR3 DNA: TGTGCCAGCAGCCAGGGAAGGGGGCTCGCAGATACGCAGTATTTT. Translating it yields CASSQGRGLADTQYF.

The V call is TRBV4-1, the J call TRBJ2-5, with 7 bases identical to TRBD1. This CDR3 contains 15 residues. V trimming: 4 bases; J trimming: 1 base; junction bases outside the gene matches: 6. Germline CDR1 is MGHRA and CDR2 is YSYEKL. The CDR3 DNA is TGCGCCAGCAGCCCCAGGACAGGTCTCCAAGAGACCCAGTACTTC. It codes for CASSPRTGLQETQYF.

This chain uses TRBV6-1 with TRBJ1-4; no clear D gene. V was pared by 2 bases and J by 5 bases, with 12 bases between. Germline V CDR1 and CDR2: MNHNS, SASEGT. The CDR3 has 15 amino acids. The CDR3 spells CASSEREVSNEKLFF. In nucleotides, the CDR3 is TGTGCCAGCAGTGAAAGAGAGGTTTCCAATGAAAAACTGTTTTTT.

The chain has TRBV5-6 and TRBJ2-7; a possible D gene is TRBD2 (5 bases). The CDR3 totals 11 residues. The germline V gene has CDR1 SGHDT and CDR2 YYEEEE. The ends were cut back, 0 bases at V and 7 bases at J, with 5 bases in the middle. The CDR3 protein is CASSLEREQYF. The CDR3 DNA reads TGTGCCAGCAGCTTGGAGCGGGAGCAGTACTTC. Variable domain in full (rest from reference TRBV5-6 and TRBJ2-7): DAGVTQSPTHLIKTRGQQVTLRCSPKSGHDTVSWYQQALGQGPQFIFQYYEEEERQRGNFPDRFSGHQFPNYSSELNVNALLLGDSALYLCASSLEREQYFGPGTRLTVT.

This clone was recorded once. The chain carries TRBV24-1 and TRBJ2-1; TRBD2 agrees at 7 bases. Germline loops: CDR1 KGHDR, CDR2 SFDVKD. The CDR3 has 14 residues. V was pared by 7 bases and J by 3 bases, with 5 bases of the junction left unmatched. This chain's CDR3 is CATSPGGDYNEQFF. In nucleotides, the CDR3 is TGTGCCACCAGCCCGGGGGGAGACTACAATGAGCAGTTCTTC.

The J gene is TRBJ1-1, the V gene TRBV5-1, with TRBD1 matching over 8 bases. Germline CDR1 and CDR2: SGHRS and YFSETQ. The length of the CDR3 is 14 residues. V lost 2 bases and J lost 10; bases outside the gene matches: 10. The chain's CDR3 is CASSLQGESAGAFF. The CDR3 region has the DNA TGCGCCAGCAGCTTACAGGGGGAATCCGCGGGAGCTTTCTTT.

The sample holds one count of this clone. Other DNA sequences within the sample encode an identical CDR3. The V gene is TRBV6-2 or TRBV6-3, the J gene TRBJ2-7; no reliable D call. V was trimmed by 5 bases and J by 4 bases, leaving 6 bases between them. CDR3 size: 11 residues. CDR1 MNHEY and CDR2 SVGEGT come from the germline V gene. The CDR3 DNA is TGTGCCAGCAGTGACACATACGAGCAGTACGTC. Its protein is CASSDTYEQYV.

This clone was observed a few times. The chain uses TRBV5-5 and TRBJ2-7; no reliable D call. V shed 1 base and J shed 4 bases, with 6 bases lying between them. Germline CDR1 and CDR2: SGHKS and YYEKEE (reference sequence). This CDR3 contains 12 residues. The CDR3 DNA follows: TGTGCCAGCAGCTTGTTTCCTTACGAGCAGTACTTC. Protein product: CASSLFPYEQYF.

The chain recombines TRBV2 with TRBJ1-2; D ambiguous. The CDR3 consists of 14 residues. Germline V lookup: CDR1 SNHLY, CDR2 FYNNEI. Trimming removed 7 bases at V and 8 bases at J, with 20 bases between. CDR3 in amino acids: CASTPQAGLGGYTF. In nucleotides, the CDR3 is TGTGCCAGCACCCCCCAGGCTGGACTGGGGGGCTACACCTTC.

V gene TRBV6-1 combines with J gene TRBJ1-3, with a possible D match to TRBD1 (5 bases). The CDR3 totals 15 residues. Germline V gives CDR1 MNHNS, CDR2 SASEGT. V was trimmed by 2 bases and J by 1 base, leaving 9 bases between them. The CDR3 loop reads CASSEMGQSGNTIYF. The CDR3 DNA reads TGTGCCAGCAGTGAAATGGGGCAGTCTGGAAACACCATATATTTT.

The chain joins TRBV5-1 to TRBJ2-3; 9 bases are a match to TRBD2. The V and J ends lost 0 bases and 4 bases, in that order; junction bases with no gene match: 3. Germline CDR1 is SGHRS and CDR2 is YFSETQ. The CDR3 is made up of 15 amino acids. CDR3 sequence: CASSLGLAESDTQYF. The CDR3 DNA follows: TGCGCCAGCAGCTTGGGACTAGCGGAATCAGATACGCAGTATTTT.

CDR3 coding DNA: TGTGCCAGCCGAACTAGCGCCACAGATACGCAGTATTTT. This encodes CASRTSATDTQYF. V usage is TRBV14 and J usage is TRBJ2-3, with TRBD2 identical over 7 bases. V gave up 8 bases and J gave up 2 bases; unmatched junction bases: 4. The germline gives CDR1 SGHDN, CDR2 FVKESK. This CDR3 has 13 amino acids.

This chain links TRBV10-1 with TRBJ2-5; 9 nucleotides match TRBD2. CDR3 length equals 16 residues. Trimming removed 2 bases from V and 2 bases from J; junction bases left unmatched: 6. CDR1 and CDR2 (germline): WNHNN, SYGVQD (reference sequence). The CDR3 bases are TGCGCCAGCAGTGAGAGGGCTAGCGGGGCTCAAGAGACCCAGTACTTC. This gives the protein CASSERASGAQETQYF.

This clone was seen more than once but under ten times. The chain is built from TRBV25-1 and TRBJ1-1; D not certain. The CDR3 length is 12 residues. V was pared by 5 bases and J by 4 bases, with 8 bases between. The germline V gene has CDR1 MGHDK and CDR2 SYGVNS. CDR3 sequence (DNA): TGTGCCAGCAGTTCGAGTCCCACTGAAGCTTTCTTT. Amino acid sequence: CASSSSPTEAFF.

The rearrangement links TRBV19 to TRBJ1-2; 9 bases are shared with TRBD1. With V trimmed by 10 bases and J by 6 bases, 6 bases remained unmatched. There are 12 residues in the CDR3. Germline values: CDR1 LNHDA, CDR2 SQIVND (reference sequence). The CDR3 here is CATGTGNNGYTF. Written as DNA, the CDR3 is TGTGCCACTGGGACAGGGAACAATGGCTACACCTTC.

This chain connects TRBV19 to TRBJ2-4, with 7 bases fitting TRBD1. Germline trimming cut 4 bases from V and 6 bases from J; bases unmatched to any gene: 0. The CDR3 is 12 amino acids. The germline V gene encodes CDR1 LNHDA and CDR2 SQIVND (reference sequence). CDR3 sequence reads: CASSRQGNIQYF. The DNA for the CDR3 is TGTGCCAGTAGTAGACAGGGAAACATTCAGTACTTC.